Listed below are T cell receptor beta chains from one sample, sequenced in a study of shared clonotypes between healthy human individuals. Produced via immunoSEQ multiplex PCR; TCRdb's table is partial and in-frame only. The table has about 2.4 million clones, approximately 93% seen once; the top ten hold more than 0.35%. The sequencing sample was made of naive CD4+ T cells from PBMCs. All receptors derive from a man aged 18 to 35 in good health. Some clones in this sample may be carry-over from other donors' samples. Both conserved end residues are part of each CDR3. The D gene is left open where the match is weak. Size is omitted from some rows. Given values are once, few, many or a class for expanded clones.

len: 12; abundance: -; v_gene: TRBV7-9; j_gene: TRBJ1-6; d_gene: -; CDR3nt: TGTGCCAGCAGCTTTCCAAATTCACCCCTCCACTTT; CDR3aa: CASSFPNSPLHF
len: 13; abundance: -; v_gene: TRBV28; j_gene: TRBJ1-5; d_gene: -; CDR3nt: TGTGCCAGCAGTTCCAGGATCAATCAGCCCCAGCATTTT; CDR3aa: CASSSRINQPQHF
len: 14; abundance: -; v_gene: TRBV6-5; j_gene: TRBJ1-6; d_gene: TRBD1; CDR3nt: TGTGCCAGCAGTCGGGACAGGGGGAATTCACCCCTCCACTTT; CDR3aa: CASSRDRGNSPLHF
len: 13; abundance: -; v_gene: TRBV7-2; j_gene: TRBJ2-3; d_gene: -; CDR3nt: TGTGCCAGCAGTCCAGGGGGCACAGATACGCAGTATTTT; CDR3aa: CASSPGGTDTQYF
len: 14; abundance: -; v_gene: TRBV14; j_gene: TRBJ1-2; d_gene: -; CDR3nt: TGTGCCAGCAGCCCCTCCTGGATTGGGATTGGCTACACCTTC; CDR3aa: CASSPSWIGIGYTF
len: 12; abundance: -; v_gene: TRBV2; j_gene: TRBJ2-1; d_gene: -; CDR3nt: TGTGCCAGCAGTGAGGGGTTTAATGAGCAGTTCTTC; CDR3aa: CASSEGFNEQFF
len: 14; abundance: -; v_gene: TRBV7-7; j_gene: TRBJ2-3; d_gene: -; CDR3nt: TGTGCCAGCAGCTTAGGGGACGTCCAGGGTACGCAGTATTTT; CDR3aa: CASSLGDVQGTQYF
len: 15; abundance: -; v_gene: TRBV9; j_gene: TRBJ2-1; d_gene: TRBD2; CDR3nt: TGTGCCAGCAGCGTCTCACTAGCGGAGTACAATGAGCAGTTCTTC; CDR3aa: CASSVSLAEYNEQFF
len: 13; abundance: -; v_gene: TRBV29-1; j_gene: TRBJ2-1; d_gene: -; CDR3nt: TGCAGCGTTGAAGGAGTCCTGGCCCCACCGGGGTTCTTC; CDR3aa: CSVEGVLAPPGFF
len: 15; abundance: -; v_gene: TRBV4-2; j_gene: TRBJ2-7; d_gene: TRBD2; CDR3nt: TGTGCCAGCAGCCGAACTAGCGGGAGGGACACGGAGCAGTACTTC; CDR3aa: CASSRTSGRDTEQYF
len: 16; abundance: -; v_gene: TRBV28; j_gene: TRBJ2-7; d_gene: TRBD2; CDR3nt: TGTGCCAGCAGTTTTCGGCTAGCGGGAGTTCATGTCGAGCAGTACTTC; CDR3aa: CASSFRLAGVHVEQYF
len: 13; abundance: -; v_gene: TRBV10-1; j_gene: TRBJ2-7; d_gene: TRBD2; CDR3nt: TGCGCCAGCAGTAACGGGAGGGGATACGAGCAGTACTTC; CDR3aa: CASSNGRGYEQYF
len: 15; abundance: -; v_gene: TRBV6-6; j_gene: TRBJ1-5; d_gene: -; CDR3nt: TGTGCCAGCAGTTACTCGATCTGGGACAATCAGCCCCAGCATTTT; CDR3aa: CASSYSIWDNQPQHF
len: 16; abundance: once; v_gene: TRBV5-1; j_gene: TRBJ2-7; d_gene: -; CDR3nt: TGCGCCAGCAGCGCGCTCCCGGGACTCCCGAGAGACGAGCAGTACTTC; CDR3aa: CASSALPGLPRDEQYF
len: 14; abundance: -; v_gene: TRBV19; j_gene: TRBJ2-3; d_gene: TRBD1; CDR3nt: TGTGCCAGTAGTCGAGGGACAGACACAGATACGCAGTATTTT; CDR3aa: CASSRGTDTDTQYF
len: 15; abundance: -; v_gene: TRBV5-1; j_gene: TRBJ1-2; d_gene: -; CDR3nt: TGCGCCAGCAGCGCTGGGTCGGGCCGAGACTATGGCTACACCTTT; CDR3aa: CASSAGSGRDYGYTF
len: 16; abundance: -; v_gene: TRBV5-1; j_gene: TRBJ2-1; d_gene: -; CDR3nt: TGCGCCAGCAGCTTGTCGGGGGACAGAGCCTACAATGAGCAGTTCTTC; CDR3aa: CASSLSGDRAYNEQFF
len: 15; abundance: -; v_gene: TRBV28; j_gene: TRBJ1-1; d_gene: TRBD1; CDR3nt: TGTGCCAGCAGGAACGGACAGGTATTGAACACTGAAGCTTTCTTT; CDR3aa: CASRNGQVLNTEAFF
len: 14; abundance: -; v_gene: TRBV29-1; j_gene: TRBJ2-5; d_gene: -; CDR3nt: TGCAGCGTTGGGGTGGGTAGGTGGACGGAGACCCAGTACTTC; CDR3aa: CSVGVGRWTETQYF
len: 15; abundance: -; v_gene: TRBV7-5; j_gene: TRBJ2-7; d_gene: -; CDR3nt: TGTGCCAGAAGCCCACGGGACAGTGAAGCCTACGAGCAGTACTTC; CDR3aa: CARSPRDSEAYEQYF